The rows below give T cell receptor beta chains drawn from one sample of a study of blood T cell repertoires in COVID-19. The method was immunoSEQ multiplex PCR; TCRdb's version includes in-frame clones alone and lacks a portion of them. The profile shows 250,000 or so clones, about three quarters of them singletons. The specimen was peripheral blood. Every receptor here comes from a woman of 80 years or more with acute or convalescent COVID-19. The CDR3 runs from the conserved cysteine through the conserved F or W. The D gene is left open where the match is weak. Clone size appears in some rows only: once, few, many, or a class for an expanded clone.

clone_size j_call d_call v_call cdr3_nt cdr3_aa
many TRBJ1-4 . TRBV7-9 TGTGCCAGCAGCCCTCGTATACGGGACAATAATGAAAAACTGTTTTTT CASSPRIRDNNEKLFF
few TRBJ1-4 TRBD1 TRBV7-6 TGTGCCAGCAGCCGCGACAGGGGACCGAATGAAAAACTGTTTTTT CASSRDRGPNEKLFF
. TRBJ2-1 . TRBV7-9 TGTGCCAGCAGATTTGATAGAGGGTCCAATGAGCAGTTCTTC CASRFDRGSNEQFF
. TRBJ2-1 . TRBV7-3 TGTGCCAGCAGCTTATTTCTGAGAAATGAGCAGTTCTTC CASSLFLRNEQFF
. TRBJ1-2 . TRBV28 TGTGCCAGCAGTTCATATACAGGGCCTAACTATGGCTACACCTTC CASSSYTGPNYGYTF
. TRBJ2-7 . TRBV6-6 TGTGCCAGCAGTTACTCAGGGGACGAGCAGTACTTC CASSYSGDEQYF
. TRBJ2-5 TRBD2 TRBV5-1 TGCGCCAGCAGCTACTCTAGCGGGAGGGCCGGAGAGACCCAGTACTTC CASSYSSGRAGETQYF
. TRBJ1-5 TRBD1 TRBV11-2 TGTGCCAGCAGCCATACAGGGGCTAGCAATCAGCCCCAGCATTTT CASSHTGASNQPQHF
. TRBJ1-5 . TRBV30 TGTGCCTGGAGTCTTTGGGGGGATCAGCCCCAGCATTTT CAWSLWGDQPQHF
once TRBJ2-7 . TRBV29-1 TGCAGCGTCCGCCGACAGGGAGGCTACGAGCAGTACTTC CSVRRQGGYEQYF
. TRBJ2-1 . TRBV15 TGTGCCACCAGCTTAGGGGCGTCGAGCTCCTACAATGAGCAGTTCTTC CATSLGASSSYNEQFF
once TRBJ1-6 TRBD1 TRBV5-1 TGCGCCAGCAGCCCCGGGACAGGGTCCCTTAATTCACCCCTCCACTTT CASSPGTGSLNSPLHF
. TRBJ1-3 . TRBV11-2 TGTGCCAGCAGCTCCCAACTTGGAGGCGGAAACACCATATATTTT CASSSQLGGGNTIYF
. TRBJ2-7 . TRBV27 TGTGCCAGCAGTTCCAAGGACAGTAGCTCCTACGAGCAGTACTTC CASSSKDSSSYEQYF
. TRBJ2-3 . TRBV7-9 TGTGCCAGCAGCTTAGTATCTGGCACAGATACGCAGTATTTT CASSLVSGTDTQYF
. TRBJ2-1 . TRBV24-1 TGTGCCACCAGTGAGGCGGAAAATGAGCAGTTCTTC CATSEAENEQFF
. TRBJ1-2 . TRBV14 TGTGCCAGCAGCCTACGCGGCTATGGCTACACCTTC CASSLRGYGYTF
. TRBJ2-1 . TRBV2 TGTGCCAGCAGTCTACAGGGCAATGAGCAGTTCTTC CASSLQGNEQFF
. TRBJ1-5 . TRBV27 TGTGCCAGCAGCCTTGCAGGGCACCTCAGTCAGCCCCAGCATTTT CASSLAGHLSQPQHF
. TRBJ1-3 . TRBV25-1 TGTGCCAGCAGTGCAATCCAGGGTGCTGGAAACACCATATATTTT CASSAIQGAGNTIYF
. TRBJ2-7 . TRBV6-6 TGTGCCAGCAGTTACCCCGGTACTTACGAGCAGTACTTC CASSYPGTYEQYF
. TRBJ1-1 . TRBV5-1 TGCGCCAGCAGCAGGGGGAACACCGGGCAGGGAAACACTGAAGCTTTCTTT CASSRGNTGQGNTEAFF
few TRBJ2-5 . TRBV9 TGTGCCAGCAGCCTTGATGGGCGGGGCGGACAAGAGACCCAGTACTTC CASSLDGRGGQETQYF
. TRBJ1-2 TRBD1 TRBV6-5 TGTGCCAGCAGACCGACAGGGGGCTATGGCTACACCTTC CASRPTGGYGYTF